Listed here is a single TCR beta chain. The target antigen is unknown. Trimming removed 2 bases from V and 7 bases from J, with 16 bases in between. Germline V gene sequence: CDR1 SGHKS, CDR2 YYEKEE (reference sequence). The length of the CDR3 is 15 residues. The data were taken from a study of type 1 regulatory T cells. Study in general: T-allo10 is an in vitro-generated, Tr1-enriched CD4 T cell product specific for alloantigen. Study-wide findings and caveats: Tr1 cells had a more restricted TCR repertoire than non-Tr1 cells.

TCRdb itself ran the reads through MiXCR, one entry per CDR3 protein. The table has 70,000 or so distinct CDR3 sequences, under 25% seen once. The sequence came from a human donor in good health. This chain links TRBV5-5 with TRBJ2-1; tentatively, D is TRBD1 (6 bases). The sequencing sample was made of cultured type 1 regulatory T (Tr1) cells, either the whole culture or a sorted fraction (not recorded which). The chain's CDR3 is CASSLPGYRENEQFF. CDR3 nucleotides: TGTGCCAGCAGCTTACCAGGCTACAGGGAGAATGAGCAGTTCTTC.